The present T cell receptor (beta chain) was sequenced within a study of OX40 agonist ivuxolimab in advanced cancers. CDR3 length equals 14 residues. CDR1 is SGHVS and CDR2 is FQNEAQ in the germline V gene. Using immunoSEQ multiplex PCR, the repertoire was profiled, and TCRdb retains in-frame clones only, with some absent. Here the sample spans 40,000 to 50,000 clones, roughly 84% being singletons. The chain carries TRBV7-8 and TRBJ2-5; 9 bases align to TRBD2. The end of the DNA aligns better with TRBJ2-7, so the J call may be wrong. The sequencing used CD4+ or CD8+ T cells sorted from blood, collected in a trial of the OX40 agonist ivuxolimab. This clonotype was obtained from an adult with an advanced solid tumor such as melanoma, head and neck, liver or kidney cancer. Here the CDR3 reads CASSHSGSSYEQYF. The CDR3 nucleotides are TGTGCCAGCAGTCATAGCGGGAGCTCCTACGAGCAGTACTTC.